Included here is one T cell receptor (beta chain) sequence, with context. Its antigen remains unknown. For the second PCR, which ran for about 6 to 11 cycles, a sample-barcoded 5' primer and a J-beta primer mix were used. In TCRdb, the 5' RACE reads were re-called with MiXCR into one record per CDR3 protein. This sample carries 750,000 to 950,000 distinct CDR3 sequences, roughly 24% of them seen once, and the ten largest clones take about 2.9%. The data stem from a study of blood T cells in healthy people across ages. Study findings and constraints: Donors of long life had a larger count of naive CD4+ cells and greater diversity than aged donors.

These data were also filed under a second study, of T cells of mothers and their children.

The sequenced sample consisted of blood. The receptor was isolated from a boy under 18 in good health.

CDR3 in DNA: TGCGCCAGCAGCTTGGTGGAGCGTTCCTACGAGCAGTACTTC. This sequence encodes CASSLVERSYEQYF. The V gene is TRBV5-1, the J gene TRBJ2-7; D is undetermined. This CDR3 region has 14 residues. Germline CDR1 and CDR2: SGHRS and YFSETQ. Deletions cut 0 bases from V and 1 base from J, with 8 bases between.